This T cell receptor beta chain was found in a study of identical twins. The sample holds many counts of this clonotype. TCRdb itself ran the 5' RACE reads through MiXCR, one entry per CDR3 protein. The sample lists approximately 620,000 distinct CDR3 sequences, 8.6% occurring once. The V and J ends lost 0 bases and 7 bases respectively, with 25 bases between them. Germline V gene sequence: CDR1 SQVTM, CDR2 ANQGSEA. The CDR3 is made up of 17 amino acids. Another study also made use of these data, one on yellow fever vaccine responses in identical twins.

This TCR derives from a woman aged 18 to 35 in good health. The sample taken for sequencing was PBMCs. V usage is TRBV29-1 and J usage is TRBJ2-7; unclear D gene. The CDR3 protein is CSVEDRDWPGSLGEQYF. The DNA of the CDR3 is TGCAGCGTTGAAGATCGAGATTGGCCAGGAAGCCTGGGAGAGCAGTACTTC.